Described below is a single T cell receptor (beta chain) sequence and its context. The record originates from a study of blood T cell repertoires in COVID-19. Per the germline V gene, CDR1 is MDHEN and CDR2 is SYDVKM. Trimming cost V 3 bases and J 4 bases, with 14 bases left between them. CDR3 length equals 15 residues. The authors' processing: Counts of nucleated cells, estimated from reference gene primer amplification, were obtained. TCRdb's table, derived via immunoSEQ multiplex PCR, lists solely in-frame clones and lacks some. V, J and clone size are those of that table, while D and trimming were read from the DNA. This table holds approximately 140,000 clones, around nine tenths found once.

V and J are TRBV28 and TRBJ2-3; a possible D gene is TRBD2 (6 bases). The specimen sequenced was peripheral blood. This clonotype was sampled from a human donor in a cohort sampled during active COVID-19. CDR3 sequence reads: CASSFGDFGADTQYF. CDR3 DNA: TGTGCCAGCAGTTTTGGGGACTTTGGGGCAGATACGCAGTATTTT.